This TCR beta chain stems from a study of cytomegalovirus exposure and HLA in healthy donors. Primers: 60 Vbeta forward and 13 Jbeta reverse. Sequencing used immunoSEQ multiplex PCR; TCRdb keeps in-frame clones, though not all of them. The repertoire holds under 250,000 clones, 79% seen once, with 1.5% to 2% in the top ten. J gave up 4 bases and V 7 bases, and 9 bases lay outside the gene matches. The V gene's germline CDR1 is SNHLY and CDR2 FYNNEI. The CDR3 is made up of 14 amino acids. This chain joins TRBV2 and TRBJ2-5; 7 bases match TRBD1. The clonotype originates from a man aged 50 or older in good health and CMV-seronegative. Sequencing used PBMCs. The DNA of the CDR3 is TGTGCCAGCACCTCTACCGACAGGGCAGAGACCCAGTACTTC. Its translation is CASTSTDRAETQYF.